This T cell receptor beta chain was obtained from a study of Graves' ophthalmopathy and Graves' hyperthyroidism. Amplification of TCR beta CDR3 regions used RNA transcripts. HTBI-primed first-round RT-PCR preceded second-round multiplex PCR. TCRdb used MiXCR to reprocess the multiplex PCR reads, holding one entry per CDR3 protein. The sample shows 660,000 or so distinct CDR3 sequences, 35% to 50% of them seen only once. The source is an adult man with Graves' ophthalmopathy. The sequencing input was peripheral blood.

In DNA form, the CDR3 reads TGTGCTAGTGGCCGAGGGAGAACTAATGAAAAACTGTTTTTT. Protein: CASGRGRTNEKLFF. The rearrangement links TRBV12-5 to TRBJ1-4; D ambiguous. This CDR3 spans 14 amino acids. Trimming removed 6 bases from V and 1 base from J, with 9 bases in between. Germline V gene lookup returns CDR1 LGHNT and CDR2 FRNRAP.